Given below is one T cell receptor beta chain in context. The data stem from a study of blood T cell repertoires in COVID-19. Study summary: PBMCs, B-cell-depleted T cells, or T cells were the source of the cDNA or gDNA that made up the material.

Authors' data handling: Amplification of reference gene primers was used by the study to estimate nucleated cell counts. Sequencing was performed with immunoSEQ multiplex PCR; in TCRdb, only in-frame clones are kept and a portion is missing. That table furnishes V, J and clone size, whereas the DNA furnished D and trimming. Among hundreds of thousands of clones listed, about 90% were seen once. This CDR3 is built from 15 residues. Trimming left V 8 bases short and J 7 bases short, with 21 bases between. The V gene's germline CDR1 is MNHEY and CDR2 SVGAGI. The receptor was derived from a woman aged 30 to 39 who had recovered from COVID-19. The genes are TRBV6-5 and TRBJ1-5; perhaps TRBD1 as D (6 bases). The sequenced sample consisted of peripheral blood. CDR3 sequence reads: CASQAGTNMKQPQHF. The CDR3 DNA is TGTGCCAGCCAAGCCGGGACAAATATGAAACAGCCCCAGCATTTT.